This TCR beta chain was documented in a study of cytotoxic CD8 clonotypes in ibrutinib-treated CLL. Study outcomes and limitations: Increased clonality at ibrutinib response gave way to a return toward baseline at progression.

From cryopreserved PBMCs came roughly 2 micrograms of genomic DNA used for TCR beta libraries. CDR1 is MNHEY, CDR2 SMNVEV, per germline (reference sequence). The CDR3 is made up of 13 amino acids. With 6 bases removed from V and 1 base from J, the gap between germline ends came to 8 bases. Repertoires were generated with immunoSEQ multiplex PCR, while TCRdb's copy carries only in-frame clones and drops some. The table records about 140,000 clones, roughly 77% of them present only once. For this clone: Its specificity is unknown.

J is TRBJ2-3 and V is TRBV27; D is unresolved. This sequence was found in a human donor with chronic lymphocytic leukemia. The material sequenced was PBMCs, taken after 12 months of ibrutinib treatment. The CDR3 sequence is CASRAGGTDTQYF. The CDR3 DNA reads as TGTGCCAGCAGAGCAGGAGGCACAGATACGCAGTATTTT.